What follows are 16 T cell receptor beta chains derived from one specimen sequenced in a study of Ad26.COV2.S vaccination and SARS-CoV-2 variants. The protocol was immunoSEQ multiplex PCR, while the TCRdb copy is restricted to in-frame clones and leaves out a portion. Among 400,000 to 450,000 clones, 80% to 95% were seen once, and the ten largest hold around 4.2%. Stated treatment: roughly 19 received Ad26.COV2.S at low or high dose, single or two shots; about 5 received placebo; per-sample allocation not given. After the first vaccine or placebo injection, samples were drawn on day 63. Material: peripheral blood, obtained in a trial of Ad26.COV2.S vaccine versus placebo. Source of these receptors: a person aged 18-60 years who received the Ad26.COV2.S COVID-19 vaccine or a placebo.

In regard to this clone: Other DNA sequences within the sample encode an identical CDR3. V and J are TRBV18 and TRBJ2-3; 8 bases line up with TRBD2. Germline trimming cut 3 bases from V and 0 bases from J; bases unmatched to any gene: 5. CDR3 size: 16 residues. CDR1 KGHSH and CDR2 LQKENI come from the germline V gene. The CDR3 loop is CASSPPGRGSTDTQYF. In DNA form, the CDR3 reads TGTGCCAGCTCACCCCCCGGGAGGGGGAGCACAGATACGCAGTATTTT.

CDR3 amino acids: CASSELASETYEQYF. Written as DNA, the CDR3 is TGTGCCAGCAGTGAATTGGCTAGCGAGACCTACGAGCAGTACTTC. This sequence joins TRBV2 and TRBJ2-7, with a possible D match to TRBD2 (6 bases). CDR3 length: 15 amino acids. Germline V lookup: CDR1 SNHLY, CDR2 FYNNEI. The germline V and J ends were trimmed by 2 bases and 2 bases, with 13 bases remaining between them.

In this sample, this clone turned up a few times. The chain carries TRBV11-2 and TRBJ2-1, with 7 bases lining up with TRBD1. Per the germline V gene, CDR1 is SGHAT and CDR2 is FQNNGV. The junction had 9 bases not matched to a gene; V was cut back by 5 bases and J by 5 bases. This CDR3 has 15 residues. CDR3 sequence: CASSRLIQGDNEQFF. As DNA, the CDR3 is TGTGCCAGCAGCCGACTTATTCAGGGGGACAATGAGCAGTTCTTC.

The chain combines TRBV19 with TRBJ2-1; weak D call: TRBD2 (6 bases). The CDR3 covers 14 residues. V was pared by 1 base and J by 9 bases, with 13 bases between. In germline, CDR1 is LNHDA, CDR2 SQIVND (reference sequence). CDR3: CASSIGVGRGEQFF. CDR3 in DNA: TGTGCCAGTAGTATAGGGGTAGGGCGGGGTGAGCAGTTCTTC.

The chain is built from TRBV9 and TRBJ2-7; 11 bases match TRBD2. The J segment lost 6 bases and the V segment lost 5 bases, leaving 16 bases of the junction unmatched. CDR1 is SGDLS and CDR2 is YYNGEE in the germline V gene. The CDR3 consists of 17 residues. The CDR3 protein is CASSSGTSGPLGGEQYF. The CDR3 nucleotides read TGTGCCAGCAGTTCAGGGACTAGCGGTCCCCTCGGGGGCGAGCAGTACTTC.

This chain's CDR3 is CASSLTRGDTQYF. As DNA, the CDR3 is TGTGCCAGCAGCTTAACCCGAGGAGATACGCAGTATTTT. The gene calls are TRBV7-3 and TRBJ2-3; D call uncertain. Germline V gives CDR1 SGHTA, CDR2 FQGTGA. CDR3 length equals 13 residues. V gave up 0 bases and J gave up 5 bases, with 6 bases separating them.

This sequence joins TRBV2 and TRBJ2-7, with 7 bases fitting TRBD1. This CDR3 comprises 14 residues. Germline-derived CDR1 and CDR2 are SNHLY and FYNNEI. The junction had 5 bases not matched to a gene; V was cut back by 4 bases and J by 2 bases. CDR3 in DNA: TGTGCCAGCAGTGCCGGGACAGCTCCCTACGAGCAGTACTTC. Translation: CASSAGTAPYEQYF.

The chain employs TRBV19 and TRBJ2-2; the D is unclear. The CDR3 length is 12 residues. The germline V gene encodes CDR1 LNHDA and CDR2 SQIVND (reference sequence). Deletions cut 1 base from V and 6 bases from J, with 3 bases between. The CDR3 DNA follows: TGTGCCAGTAGTATAGCATCCGGGGAGCTGTTTTTT. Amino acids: CASSIASGELFF.

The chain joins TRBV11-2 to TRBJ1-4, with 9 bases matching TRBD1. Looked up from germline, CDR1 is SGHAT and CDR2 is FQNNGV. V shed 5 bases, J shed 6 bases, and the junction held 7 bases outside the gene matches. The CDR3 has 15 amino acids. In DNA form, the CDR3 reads TGTGCCAGCAGCATGGGGACAGGGCAGGATGAAAAACTGTTTTTT. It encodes CASSMGTGQDEKLFF.

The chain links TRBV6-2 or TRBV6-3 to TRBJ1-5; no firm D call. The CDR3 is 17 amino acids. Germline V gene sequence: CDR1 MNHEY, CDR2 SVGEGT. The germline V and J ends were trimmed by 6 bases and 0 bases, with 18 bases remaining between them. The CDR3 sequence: CASSSLNRMNSNQPQHF. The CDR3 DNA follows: TGTGCCAGCAGCTCCCTTAACCGCATGAATAGCAATCAGCCCCAGCATTTT.

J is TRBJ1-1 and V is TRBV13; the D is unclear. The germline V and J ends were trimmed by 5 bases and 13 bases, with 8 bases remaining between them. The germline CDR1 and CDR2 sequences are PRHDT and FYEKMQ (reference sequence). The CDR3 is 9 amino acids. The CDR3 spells CASSPEHFF. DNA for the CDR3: TGTGCCAGCAGCCCGGAGCATTTCTTT. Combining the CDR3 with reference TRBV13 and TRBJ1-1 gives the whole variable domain AAGVIQSPRHLIKEKRETATLKCYPIPRHDTVYWYQQGPGQDPQFLISFYEKMQSDKGSIPDRFSAQQFSDYHSELNMSSLELGDSALYFCASSPEHFFGQGTRLTVV.

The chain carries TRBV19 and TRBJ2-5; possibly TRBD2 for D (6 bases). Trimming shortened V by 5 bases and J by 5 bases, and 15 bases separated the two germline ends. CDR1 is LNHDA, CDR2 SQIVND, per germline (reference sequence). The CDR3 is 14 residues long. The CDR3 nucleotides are TGTGCCAGTAGTCCCGGGAGCCGGGGGGAGACCCAGTACTTC. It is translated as CASSPGSRGETQYF.

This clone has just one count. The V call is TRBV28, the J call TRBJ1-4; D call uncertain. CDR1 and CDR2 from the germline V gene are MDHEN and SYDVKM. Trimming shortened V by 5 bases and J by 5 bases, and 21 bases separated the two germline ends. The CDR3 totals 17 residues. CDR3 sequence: CASSVRPTLASNEKLFF. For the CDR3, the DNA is TGTGCCAGCAGTGTCCGACCGACCCTCGCATCGAATGAAAAACTGTTTTTT.

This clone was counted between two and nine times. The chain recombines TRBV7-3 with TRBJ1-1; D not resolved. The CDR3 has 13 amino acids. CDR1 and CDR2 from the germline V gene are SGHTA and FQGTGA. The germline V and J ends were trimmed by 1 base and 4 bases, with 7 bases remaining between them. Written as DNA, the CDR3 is TGTGCCAGCAGCTTAAGTCGCCCCACTGAAGCTTTCTTT. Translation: CASSLSRPTEAFF.

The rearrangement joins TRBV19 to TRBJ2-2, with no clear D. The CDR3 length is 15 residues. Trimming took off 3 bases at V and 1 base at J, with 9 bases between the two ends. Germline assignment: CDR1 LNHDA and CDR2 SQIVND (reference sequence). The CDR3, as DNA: TGTGCCAGTAGTATGAACAGCCTGAACACCGGGGAGCTGTTTTTT. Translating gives CASSMNSLNTGELFF.

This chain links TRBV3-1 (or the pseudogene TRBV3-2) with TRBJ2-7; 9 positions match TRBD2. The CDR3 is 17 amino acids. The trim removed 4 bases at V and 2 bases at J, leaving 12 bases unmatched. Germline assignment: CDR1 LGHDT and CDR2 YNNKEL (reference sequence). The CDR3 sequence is CASSPLRASGIAYEQYF. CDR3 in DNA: TGTGCCAGCAGCCCCCTAAGGGCTAGCGGGATTGCCTACGAGCAGTACTTC.